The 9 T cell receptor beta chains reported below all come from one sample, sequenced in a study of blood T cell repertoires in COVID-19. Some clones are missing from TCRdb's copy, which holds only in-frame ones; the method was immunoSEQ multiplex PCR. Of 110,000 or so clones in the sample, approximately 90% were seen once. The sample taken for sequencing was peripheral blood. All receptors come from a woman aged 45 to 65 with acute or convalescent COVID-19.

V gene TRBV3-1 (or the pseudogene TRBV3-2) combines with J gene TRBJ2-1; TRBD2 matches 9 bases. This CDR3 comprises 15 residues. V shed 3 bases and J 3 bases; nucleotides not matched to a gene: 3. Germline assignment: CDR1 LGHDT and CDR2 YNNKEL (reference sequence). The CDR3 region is CASSQGAGGYNEQFF. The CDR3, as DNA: TGTGCCAGCAGCCAGGGAGCGGGGGGCTACAATGAGCAGTTCTTC.

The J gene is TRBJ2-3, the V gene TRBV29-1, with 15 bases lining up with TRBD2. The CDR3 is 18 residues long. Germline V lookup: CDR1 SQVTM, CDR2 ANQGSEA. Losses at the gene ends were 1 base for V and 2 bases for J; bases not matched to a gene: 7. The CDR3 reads CSVEARGLAGGNTDTQYF. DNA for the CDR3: TGCAGCGTTGAAGCTAGGGGACTAGCGGGGGGAAACACAGATACGCAGTATTTT.

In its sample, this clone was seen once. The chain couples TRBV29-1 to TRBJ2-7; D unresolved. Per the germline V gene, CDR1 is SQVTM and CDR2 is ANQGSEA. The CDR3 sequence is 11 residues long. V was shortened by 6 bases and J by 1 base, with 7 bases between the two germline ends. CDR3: CSVGFSYEQYF. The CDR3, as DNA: TGCAGCGTCGGGTTTTCCTACGAGCAGTACTTC.

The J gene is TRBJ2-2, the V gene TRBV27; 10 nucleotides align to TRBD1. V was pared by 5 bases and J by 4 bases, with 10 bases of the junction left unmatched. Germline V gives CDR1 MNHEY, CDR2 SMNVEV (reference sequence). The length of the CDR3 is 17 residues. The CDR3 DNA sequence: TGTGCCAGCAGTACCTACGAGGACAGGGGGAGCACCGGGGAGCTGTTTTTT. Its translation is CASSTYEDRGSTGELFF.

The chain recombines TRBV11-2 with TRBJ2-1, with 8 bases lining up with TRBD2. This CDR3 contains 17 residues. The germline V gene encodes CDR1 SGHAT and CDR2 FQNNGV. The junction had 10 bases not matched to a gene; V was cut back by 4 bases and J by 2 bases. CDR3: CASSSRYPGLAYNEQFF. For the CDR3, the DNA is TGTGCCAGCAGCTCCCGTTACCCGGGACTAGCCTACAATGAGCAGTTCTTC. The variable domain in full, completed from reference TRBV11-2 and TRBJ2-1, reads EAGVAQSPRYKIIEKRQSVAFWCNPISGHATLYWYQQILGQGPKLLIQFQNNGVVDDSQLPKDRFSAERLKGVDSTLKIQPAKLEDSAVYLCASSSRYPGLAYNEQFFGPGTRLTVL.

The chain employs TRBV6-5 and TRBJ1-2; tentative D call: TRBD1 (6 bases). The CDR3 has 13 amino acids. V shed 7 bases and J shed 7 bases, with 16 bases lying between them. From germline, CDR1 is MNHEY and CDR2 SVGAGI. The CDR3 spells CASTPGQRGGYTF. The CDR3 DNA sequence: TGTGCCAGCACTCCGGGACAAAGAGGTGGCTACACCTTC.

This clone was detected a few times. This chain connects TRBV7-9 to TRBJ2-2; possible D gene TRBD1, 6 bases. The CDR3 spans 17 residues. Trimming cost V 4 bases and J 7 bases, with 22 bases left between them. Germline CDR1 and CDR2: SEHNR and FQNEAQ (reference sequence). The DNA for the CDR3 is TGTGCCAGCAGCTCCCTCCAAGCCATTACAGGGCGCGGGGAGCTGTTTTTT. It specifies CASSSLQAITGRGELFF.

The CDR3 spells CASSLGPGAGNYGYTF. Written as DNA, the CDR3 is TGTGCCAGCAGCCTGGGCCCGGGCGCGGGAAACTATGGCTACACCTTC. The J gene is TRBJ1-2, the V gene TRBV3-1 (or the pseudogene TRBV3-2); D is ambiguous. Germline CDR1 is LGHDT and CDR2 is YNNKEL (reference sequence). This CDR3 is 16 amino acids long. The germline V and J ends were trimmed by 4 bases and 2 bases, with 17 bases remaining between them.

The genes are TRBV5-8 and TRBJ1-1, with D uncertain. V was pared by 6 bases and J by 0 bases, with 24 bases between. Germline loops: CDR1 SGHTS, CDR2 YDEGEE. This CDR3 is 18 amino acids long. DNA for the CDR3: TGTGCCAGCATCAACCCATTAGGACTAGAGGCCCTGAACACTGAAGCTTTCTTT. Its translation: CASINPLGLEALNTEAFF.